The rows below give T cell receptor beta chains drawn from one sample of a study of OX40 agonist ivuxolimab in advanced cancers. Clones were sequenced by immunoSEQ multiplex PCR, and TCRdb holds only the in-frame ones, with some missing. The sample includes 65,000 to 75,000 clones, about 81% of them seen just once. The sample in question was CD4+ or CD8+ T cells sorted from blood, obtained in a trial of the OX40 agonist ivuxolimab. The receptors shown here come from an adult with an advanced solid tumor such as melanoma, head and neck, liver or kidney cancer. The CDR3 runs from the conserved cysteine through the conserved F or W. D genes are given only for firm matches. Clone size is not always given. Where it is, it says once, few, many or a class for expanded clones.

>-|TRBJ1-1|TRBV4-3|-
TGCGCCAGCAGCCAGGAAATAGGGGTGGGTACTGAAGCTTTCTTT
CASSQEIGVGTEAFF
>-|TRBJ2-1|TRBV6-5|TRBD2
TGTGCCAGCAGTTACGGGACTAGCGGGGGGGGCGAGCAGTTCTTC
CASSYGTSGGGEQFF
>few|TRBJ2-3|TRBV5-1|-
TGCGCCAGCAGCACCGTCTTTAGGGGAGATACGCAGTATTTT
CASSTVFRGDTQYF
>-|TRBJ2-1|TRBV7-2|TRBD2
TGTGCCAGCAGCCGTATAGCGGGGTTCTACAATGAGCAGTTCTTC
CASSRIAGFYNEQFF
>-|TRBJ2-7|TRBV18|-
TGTGCCAGCTCACCGAGTGTCGGCAACTCCTACGAGCAGTACTTC
CASSPSVGNSYEQYF
>once|TRBJ1-1|TRBV4-1|-
TGCGCCAGCAGCCAAGGAGCTACAATGAACACTGAAGCTTTCTTT
CASSQGATMNTEAFF
>-|TRBJ2-3|TRBV19|-
TGTGCCAGTAGTAGACAGGCCACAGATACGCAGTATTTT
CASSRQATDTQYF
>once|TRBJ1-1|TRBV19|-
TGTGCCAGTACCATAAGGGAGGGCACTGAAGCTTTCTTT
CASTIREGTEAFF
>-|TRBJ2-3|TRBV10-2|-
TGCGCCAGCAGTGAGAAGTACTCGTTTTCCACAGATACGCAGTATTTT
CASSEKYSFSTDTQYF
>-|TRBJ2-2|TRBV7-8|TRBD1
TGTGCCAGCAGCTCCCGCGCCGGGACAGGGACCACCGGGGAGCTGTTTTTT
CASSSRAGTGTTGELFF
>-|TRBJ2-5|TRBV28|-
TGTGCCAGCAGTTTAGGGGGGAGAGAGACCCAGTACTTC
CASSLGGRETQYF
>-|TRBJ2-3|TRBV5-1|-
TGCGCCAGCAGGCTCTCAGATACGCAGTATTTT
CASRLSDTQYF
>-|TRBJ2-5|TRBV5-1|TRBD2
TGCGCCAGCAGCTTGGAACCGACTAGCGGGAGGGGAGAGACCCAGTACTTC
CASSLEPTSGRGETQYF
>-|TRBJ1-2|TRBV6-1|TRBD1
TGTGCCACGAAAAGCGGGACAGGGAATGGCTACACCTTC
CATKSGTGNGYTF
>-|TRBJ2-4|TRBV9|-
TGTGCCAGCAGCCCTACAGTGGAAAACATTCAGTACTTC
CASSPTVENIQYF
>-|TRBJ1-2|TRBV11-2|TRBD1
TGTGCCAGCAGCACCCGACAGGGGATGTACTTAGGCTACACCTTC
CASSTRQGMYLGYTF
>few|TRBJ1-6|TRBV10-1|-
TGCGCCAGCAGTGAAGAGTCAAGGGAGAATTCACCCCTCCACTTT
CASSEESRENSPLHF
>-|TRBJ1-5|TRBV6-5|-
TGTGCCAGCAGTTACCTTTATAGCAATCAGCCCCAGCATTTT
CASSYLYSNQPQHF
>-|TRBJ1-6|TRBV25-1|-
TGTGCCAGCAGCTTGGGGGGGGATTCACCCCTCCACTTT
CASSLGGDSPLHF
>-|TRBJ1-4|TRBV5-1|TRBD1
TGCGCCAGCAGGAGAGGGGGCGGGAATGAAAAACTGTTTTTT
CASRRGGGNEKLFF
>-|TRBJ2-1|TRBV28|TRBD2
TGTGCCAGCAGTCCCGCGGGAGTTGCCTTTTACAATGAGCAGTTCTTC
CASSPAGVAFYNEQFF
>once|TRBJ1-4|TRBV29-1|TRBD1
TGCAGCGTTGCAGGACAGGGTAATGAAAAACTGTTTTTT
CSVAGQGNEKLFF
>-|TRBJ1-1|TRBV25-1|-
TGTGCCAGCAGTGATAATAGGAACACTGAAGCTTTCTTT
CASSDNRNTEAFF
>-|TRBJ2-4|TRBV27|-
TGTGCCAGCTCCATGACAGATGGCATTCAGTACTTC
CASSMTDGIQYF
>-|TRBJ2-2|TRBV19|TRBD2
TGTGCCAGTACCACCCGGGAGGGCCGTCGCACCGGGGAGCTGTTTTTT
CASTTREGRRTGELFF
>-|TRBJ2-1|TRBV5-1|-
TGCGCCAGCAGCTTACCGGATTTACGAGCTTACAATGAGCAGTTCTTC
CASSLPDLRAYNEQFF
>-|TRBJ1-3|TRBV7-2|-
TGTGCCAGCAGCCCAACAGGATTCTCTGGAAACACCATATATTTT
CASSPTGFSGNTIYF
>-|TRBJ1-4|TRBV10-3|TRBD1
TGTGCCATCAGCGACAGGGACGAAATTGAAAAACTGTTTTTT
CAISDRDEIEKLFF
>-|TRBJ2-2|TRBV5-1|-
TGCGCCAGCAGCCCCCTTACGGGGGACACGGACCATAGGACCGGGGAGCTGTTTTTT
CASSPLTGDTDHRTGELFF